Listed here are 26 T cell receptor beta chains from one sample, sequenced in a study of blood T cell repertoires in COVID-19. Measured with immunoSEQ multiplex PCR; TCRdb has only the in-frame clones, and not every one. The table records almost 300,000 clones, around nine tenths of them present only once. Sequenced: peripheral blood. The source is a man in his sixties or seventies with acute or convalescent COVID-19.

This chain joins TRBV7-8 and TRBJ2-5, with TRBD1 matching over 7 bases. Germline assignment: CDR1 SGHVS and CDR2 FQNEAQ. The trim removed 5 bases at V and 3 bases at J, leaving 9 bases unmatched. This CDR3 comprises 15 residues. The CDR3 region has the DNA TGTGCCAGCAGCCCCCCGACAGGGTTCGAAGAGACCCAGTACTTC. Translating gives CASSPPTGFEETQYF. Drawing the rest from reference TRBV7-8 and TRBJ2-5, the complete variable domain is GAGVSQSPRYKVAKRGQDVALRCDPISGHVSLFWYQQALGQGPEFLTYFQNEAQLDKSGLPSDRFFAERPEGSVSTLKIQRTQQEDSAVYLCASSPPTGFEETQYFGPGTRLLVL.

The V gene is TRBV5-1, the J gene TRBJ2-3, with 7 positions matching TRBD1. V lost 1 base, J lost 4 bases, and 9 bases stayed unmatched. Germline V gene sequence: CDR1 SGHRS, CDR2 YFSETQ. The CDR3 runs to 16 residues. The CDR3 reads CASSLTLGTAPDTQYF. In DNA, the CDR3 is TGCGCCAGCAGCTTGACATTGGGGACAGCCCCAGATACGCAGTATTTT.

V usage is TRBV30 and J usage is TRBJ2-7; 7 nucleotides agree with TRBD1. This CDR3 has 13 amino acids. The V and J ends lost 7 bases and 3 bases, in that order; junction bases with no gene match: 9. Germline values: CDR1 GTSNPN, CDR2 SVGIG (reference sequence). The CDR3 sequence: CASDSGTDYEQYF. In DNA form, the CDR3 reads TGTGCCTCCGACTCCGGGACAGACTACGAGCAGTACTTC.

This clone occurred a few times. The chain couples TRBV4-3 to TRBJ2-2; TRBD2 is a possible D gene (5 bases). Trimming pared 1 base from V and 6 bases from J, leaving 9 bases between. This CDR3 comprises 14 residues. From germline, CDR1 is LGHNA and CDR2 YSLEER. CDR3 residues: CASSQVREPGELFF. In DNA form, the CDR3 reads TGCGCCAGCAGCCAAGTGAGGGAGCCCGGGGAGCTGTTTTTT.

The V gene is TRBV28, the J gene TRBJ1-5, with D perhaps TRBD1 (5 bases). CDR3 length: 14 amino acids. Deletions cut 2 bases from V and 4 bases from J, with 9 bases between. Germline V gives CDR1 MDHEN, CDR2 SYDVKM. CDR3 residues: CASSLPGGNQPQHF. The CDR3, as DNA: TGTGCCAGCAGTTTACCGGGGGGGAATCAGCCCCAGCATTTT.

J is TRBJ2-7 and V is TRBV20-1, with D uncertain. This CDR3 region has 10 residues. The V gene lost 3 bases and the J gene lost 5 bases, with 5 bases spanning the gap. Germline V gene sequence: CDR1 DFQATT, CDR2 SNEGSKA (reference sequence). The CDR3 is CSASSNEQYF. The CDR3, as DNA: TGCAGTGCTAGCAGTAACGAGCAGTACTTC.

The chain links TRBV6-5 to TRBJ1-1; no reliable D call. Germline V gene lookup returns CDR1 MNHEY and CDR2 SVGAGI. The CDR3 is made up of 15 amino acids. The ends were cut back, 0 bases at V and 0 bases at J, with 8 bases in the middle. The CDR3 nucleotides read TGTGCCAGCAGTTACTCGAACAGATTGAACACTGAAGCTTTCTTT. Translated, it gives CASSYSNRLNTEAFF.

This clone was detected only once. J is TRBJ1-4 and V is TRBV30; 10 positions agree with TRBD1. Losses at the gene ends were 3 bases for V and 7 bases for J; bases not matched to a gene: 5. CDR3 length: 14 amino acids. Germline CDR1 is GTSNPN and CDR2 is SVGIG (reference sequence). DNA for the CDR3: TGTGCCTGGAGCGGGGACAGGGGCGGTGAAAAACTGTTTTTT. It specifies CAWSGDRGGEKLFF.

This clone was recorded once. The chain employs TRBV19 and TRBJ1-3, with D hard to call. The germline V gene has CDR1 LNHDA and CDR2 SQIVND (reference sequence). There are 14 residues in the CDR3. Trimming left V 6 bases short and J 0 bases short, with 9 bases between. CDR3 amino acids: CASRAGASGNTIYF. In nucleotides, the CDR3 is TGTGCCAGTAGGGCAGGTGCCTCTGGAAACACCATATATTTT.

The chain combines TRBV7-9 with TRBJ1-1; 7 bases line up with TRBD1. The V gene's germline CDR1 is SEHNR and CDR2 FQNEAQ (reference sequence). After removal of 0 bases from V and 4 bases from J, the junction contained 5 bases not matched to a gene. The length of the CDR3 is 15 residues. The CDR3 loop reads CASSLAGGAITEAFF. The CDR3 coding sequence is TGTGCCAGCAGCTTAGCAGGGGGCGCTATCACTGAAGCTTTCTTT.

The V call is TRBV7-2, the J call TRBJ1-4, with 7 bases fitting TRBD1. CDR1 is SGHTA, CDR2 FQGNSA, per germline. The CDR3 totals 14 residues. Trimming cost V 4 bases and J 7 bases; bases outside gene matches: 6. This CDR3 reads CASSSQGYGEKLFF. In DNA, the CDR3 is TGTGCCAGCAGCTCACAGGGGTACGGTGAAAAACTGTTTTTT.

The chain combines TRBV7-2 with TRBJ2-7; D possibly corresponds to TRBD1 (6 bases). V lost 1 base to trimming and J lost 4 bases, with 14 bases between them. The CDR3 sequence is 15 residues long. Germline V gene lookup returns CDR1 SGHTA and CDR2 FQGNSA. In nucleotides, the CDR3 is TGTGCCAGCAGCTTAGGGCAGGGGCGCTTTTACGAGCAGTACTTC. The encoded protein is CASSLGQGRFYEQYF. The complete variable domain, with remaining parts taken from reference TRBV7-2 and TRBJ2-7, reads GAGVSQSPSNKVTEKGKDVELRCDPISGHTALYWYRQSLGQGLEFLIYFQGNSAPDKSGLPSDRFSAERTGGSVSTLTIQRTQQEDSAVYLCASSLGQGRFYEQYFGPGTRLTVT.

This clone was detected once. J is TRBJ2-1 and V is TRBV6-5; 7 bases match TRBD1. With V trimmed by 0 bases and J by 5 bases, 7 bases remained unmatched. The CDR3 is made up of 16 amino acids. From germline, CDR1 is MNHEY and CDR2 SVGAGI. The CDR3 spells CASSYSDGTVNNEQFF. The DNA for the CDR3 is TGTGCCAGCAGTTACTCGGATGGGACAGTAAACAATGAGCAGTTCTTC.

The chain couples TRBV27 to TRBJ2-1; unclear D gene. Germline loops: CDR1 MNHEY, CDR2 SMNVEV (reference sequence). The CDR3 runs 16 residues. Trimming removed 5 bases from V and 0 bases from J, with 14 bases in between. CDR3 in amino acids: CASSPPPLSSYNEQFF. DNA for the CDR3: TGTGCCAGCAGTCCACCCCCTCTTAGCTCCTACAATGAGCAGTTCTTC.

V gene TRBV21-1 combines with J gene TRBJ1-4; TRBD1 was called by the table and not checked on the DNA. TRBV21-1 is tagged as a pseudogene. The CDR3 contains 21 residues. The CDR3 DNA sequence: TGTGCCAGCAGCAACACAGGGCCACAACTTAGTTTTAGATTAACTAATGAAAAACTGTTTTTT. As protein: CASSNTGPQLSFRLTNEKLFF.

V is TRBV2 and J is TRBJ2-1; TRBD1 might be the D (6 bases). The CDR3 contains 13 residues. With 0 bases removed from V and 15 bases from J, the gap between germline ends came to 15 bases. Germline assignment: CDR1 SNHLY and CDR2 FYNNEI. The CDR3 DNA follows: TGTGCCAGCAGTGAAGCGACCCGACAGGTCGGGTTCTTC. Translated: CASSEATRQVGFF.

J is TRBJ2-1 and V is TRBV4-1; D not certain. The CDR3 is made up of 14 amino acids. Germline CDR1 is MGHRA and CDR2 is YSYEKL. Trimming shortened V by 1 base and J by 0 bases, and 4 bases separated the two germline ends. The DNA of the CDR3 is TGCGCCAGCAGCCAAGGGAGCTCCTACAATGAGCAGTTCTTC. Translated: CASSQGSSYNEQFF.

V is TRBV4-2 and J is TRBJ1-2; TRBD1 agrees at 10 bases. CDR1 and CDR2 (germline): LGHNA, YNFKEQ. Losses at the gene ends were 0 bases for V and 5 bases for J; bases not matched to a gene: 3. The CDR3 length is 15 residues. CDR3 sequence (DNA): TGTGCCAGCAGCCAAGAGAGGACAGGGGGTTATGGCTACACCTTC. Protein product: CASSQERTGGYGYTF.

This rearrangement joins TRBV5-4 to TRBJ2-5, with D maybe TRBD1 (5 bases). The V and J ends lost 4 bases and 1 base respectively, with 14 bases between them. This CDR3 region has 15 residues. The V gene's germline CDR1 is SGHNT and CDR2 YYREEE (reference sequence). The CDR3 region has the DNA TGTGCCAGCAGCACAGGTCCCCCCATCCAAGAGACCCAGTACTTC. It is translated as CASSTGPPIQETQYF.

This clone was seen just once. The chain recombines TRBV18 with TRBJ1-5; 11 nucleotides match TRBD1. The V segment lost 4 bases and the J segment 3 bases; nucleotides outside the gene matches: 5. This CDR3 contains 16 residues. Germline lookup yields CDR1 KGHSH and CDR2 LQKENI. As DNA, the CDR3 is TGTGCCAGCTCACACGGGACAGGGGGGGACAATCAGCCCCAGCATTTT. Translating gives CASSHGTGGDNQPQHF.

This clone was counted a few times. The chain couples TRBV5-1 to TRBJ1-2; TRBD1 matches 9 bases. V was pared by 3 bases and J by 0 bases, with 3 bases of the junction left unmatched. The CDR3 runs 15 residues. CDR1 is SGHRS, CDR2 YFSETQ, per germline. CDR3 in DNA: TGCGCCAGCAGCTGGGACAGGGCCCCTAACTATGGCTACACCTTC. It codes for CASSWDRAPNYGYTF.

A note on this clone: Different DNA sequences within this sample yield the same CDR3. The J gene is TRBJ2-7, the V gene TRBV7-2; 7 nucleotides agree with TRBD1. J lost 3 bases, V lost 5 bases, and 7 bases had no gene match. Germline loops: CDR1 SGHTA, CDR2 FQGNSA. The CDR3 contains 14 residues. CDR3 DNA: TGTGCCAGCAGCCCTCCGGGACAGAACTACGAGCAGTACTTC. As protein: CASSPPGQNYEQYF.

The chain has TRBV5-4 and TRBJ1-6, with D perhaps TRBD1 (6 bases). This CDR3 has 17 residues. Germline CDR1 and CDR2: SGHNT and YYREEE (reference sequence). V was pared by 2 bases and J by 9 bases, with 21 bases between. Here the CDR3 reads CASSLLGRGMASSPLHF. The CDR3 nucleotides are TGTGCCAGCAGCTTACTAGGGAGGGGGATGGCGAGTTCACCCCTCCACTTT.

The chain couples TRBV24-1 to TRBJ1-2, with 8 bases matching TRBD1. This CDR3 has 14 amino acids. Germline assignment: CDR1 KGHDR and CDR2 SFDVKD. V shed 9 bases, J shed 3 bases, and the junction held 8 bases outside the gene matches. The CDR3 here is CATQSPDRDYGYTF. The CDR3 DNA follows: TGTGCCACCCAAAGTCCGGACAGGGACTATGGCTACACCTTC.

DNA for the CDR3: TGTGCCAGCTCACCAGTTTCAGGGTCGGGTAATGAAAAACTGTTTTTT. Translation: CASSPVSGSGNEKLFF. The V gene is TRBV18, the J gene TRBJ1-4; TRBD1 is a possible D gene (5 bases). Germline assignment: CDR1 KGHSH and CDR2 LQKENI. The V and J ends lost 2 bases and 4 bases respectively, with 14 bases between them. The CDR3 consists of 16 residues.

This clone appeared a single time. This chain links TRBV5-1 with TRBJ1-4; no reliable D call. Germline loops: CDR1 SGHRS, CDR2 YFSETQ. Trimming pared 0 bases from V and 8 bases from J, leaving 8 bases between. This CDR3 contains 13 residues. Written as DNA, the CDR3 is TGCGCCAGCAGCTTGGGGGCCTCCGAAAAACTGTTTTTT. Translation: CASSLGASEKLFF.